A single sample is the source of the 2 T cell receptor beta chains below, sequenced in a study of cytomegalovirus exposure and HLA in healthy donors. Profiled with immunoSEQ multiplex PCR; TCRdb holds only in-frame clones, not every one. The sample includes 97,000 or so clones, 87% of them seen just once. The sample comprised PBMCs. The receptors derive from a woman aged 25-40 years in good health and CMV-seronegative.

This chain connects TRBV7-9 to TRBJ1-1; the D gene is possibly TRBD1 (5 bases). This CDR3 is 13 amino acids long. In germline, CDR1 is SEHNR, CDR2 FQNEAQ (reference sequence). Deletions cut 5 bases from V and 1 base from J, with 8 bases between. CDR3 residues: CASSGDRNTEAFF. The CDR3 DNA is TGTGCCAGCAGCGGCGACAGGAACACTGAAGCTTTCTTT.

The chain employs TRBV10-2 and TRBJ1-2; 8 nucleotides match TRBD1. Germline values: CDR1 WSHSY, CDR2 SAAADI. V was pared by 10 bases and J by 6 bases, with 10 bases of the junction left unmatched. The CDR3 runs to 13 residues. CDR3 coding DNA: TGCGCCACCTGGGGACAGGCATTAAATGGCTACACCTTC. Translation gives CATWGQALNGYTF.